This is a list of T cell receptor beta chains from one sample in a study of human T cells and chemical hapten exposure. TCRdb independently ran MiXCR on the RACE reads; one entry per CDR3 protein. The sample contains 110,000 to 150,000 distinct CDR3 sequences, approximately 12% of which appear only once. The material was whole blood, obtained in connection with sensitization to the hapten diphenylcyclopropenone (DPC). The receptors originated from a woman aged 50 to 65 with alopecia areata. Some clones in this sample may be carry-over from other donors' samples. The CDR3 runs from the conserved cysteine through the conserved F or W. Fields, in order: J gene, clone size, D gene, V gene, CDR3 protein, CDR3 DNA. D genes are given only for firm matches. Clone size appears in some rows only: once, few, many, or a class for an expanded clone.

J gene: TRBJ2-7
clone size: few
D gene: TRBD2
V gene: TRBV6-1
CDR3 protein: CATLLAGLPYEQYF
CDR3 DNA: TGTGCCACCCTCTTAGCGGGCCTCCCCTACGAGCAGTACTTC

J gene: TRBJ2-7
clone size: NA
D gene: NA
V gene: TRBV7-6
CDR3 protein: CASETMGLEQYF
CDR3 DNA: TGTGCCAGCGAGACTATGGGGCTCGAGCAGTACTTC

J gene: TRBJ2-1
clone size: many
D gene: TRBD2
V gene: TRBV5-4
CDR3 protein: CASSPRTSGINEQFF
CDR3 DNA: TGTGCCAGCAGCCCTAGGACTAGCGGGATAAATGAGCAGTTCTTC

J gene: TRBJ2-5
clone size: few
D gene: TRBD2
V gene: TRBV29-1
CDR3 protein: CSVRLAGGYGTQYF
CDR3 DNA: TGCAGCGTTCGCCTAGCGGGAGGGTACGGGACCCAGTACTTC

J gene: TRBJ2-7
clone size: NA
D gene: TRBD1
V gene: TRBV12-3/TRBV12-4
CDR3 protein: CASSPRTGDVDEQYF
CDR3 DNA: TGTGCCAGCAGTCCCCGGACAGGGGATGTGGACGAGCAGTACTTC

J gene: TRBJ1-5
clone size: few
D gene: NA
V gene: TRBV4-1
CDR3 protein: CASSQADISNQPQHF
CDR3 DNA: TGCGCCAGCAGCCAGGCCGACATAAGCAATCAGCCCCAGCATTTT

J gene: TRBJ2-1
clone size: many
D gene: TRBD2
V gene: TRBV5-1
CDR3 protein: CASSYEGLAGREQFF
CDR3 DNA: TGCGCCAGCAGCTACGAAGGTCTAGCGGGACGTGAGCAGTTCTTC

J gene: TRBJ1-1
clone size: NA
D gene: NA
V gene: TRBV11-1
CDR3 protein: CASSLVGAEAFF
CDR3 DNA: TGTGCCAGCAGCTTAGTCGGGGCTGAAGCTTTCTTT

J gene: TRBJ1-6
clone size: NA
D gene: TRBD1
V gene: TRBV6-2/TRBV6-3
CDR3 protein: CASQPGQGSPNSPPHF
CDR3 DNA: TGTGCCAGCCAACCGGGACAGGGTTCGCCGAATTCACCCCCCCACTTT

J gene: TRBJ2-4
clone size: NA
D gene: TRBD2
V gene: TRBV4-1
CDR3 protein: CASSLELAGLAKNIQYF
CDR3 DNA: TGCGCCAGCAGCCTCGAACTAGCGGGATTAGCCAAAAACATTCAGTACTTC

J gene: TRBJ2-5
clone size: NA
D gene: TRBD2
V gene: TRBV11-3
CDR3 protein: CASSLATSGFQETQYF
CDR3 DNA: TGTGCCAGCAGCTTAGCCACTAGCGGCTTCCAAGAGACCCAGTACTTC

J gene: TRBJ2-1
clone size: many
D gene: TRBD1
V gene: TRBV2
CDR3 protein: CASSAYGTGYNEQFF
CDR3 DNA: TGTGCCAGCAGTGCTTACGGGACAGGCTACAATGAGCAGTTCTTC

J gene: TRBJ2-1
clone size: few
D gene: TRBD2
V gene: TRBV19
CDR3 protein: CASSVSGSRDEQFF
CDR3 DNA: TGTGCCAGTAGTGTTAGCGGGAGCAGAGATGAGCAGTTCTTC

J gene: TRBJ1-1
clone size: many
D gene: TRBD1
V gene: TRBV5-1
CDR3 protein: CASSFGQGIVTEAFF
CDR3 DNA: TGCGCCAGCAGCTTCGGACAGGGGATCGTCACTGAAGCTTTCTTT

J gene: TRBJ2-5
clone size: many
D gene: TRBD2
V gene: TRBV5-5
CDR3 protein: CASSGTSEETQYF
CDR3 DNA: TGTGCCAGCAGCGGGACTAGTGAAGAGACCCAGTACTTC

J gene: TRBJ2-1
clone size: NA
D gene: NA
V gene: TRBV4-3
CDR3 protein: CASSQELQAYNEQFF
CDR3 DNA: TGCGCCAGCAGCCAAGAGTTACAGGCCTACAATGAGCAGTTCTTC

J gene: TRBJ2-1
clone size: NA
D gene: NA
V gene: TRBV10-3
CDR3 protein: CAISQPPRGRARDNEQFF
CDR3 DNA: TGTGCCATCAGTCAACCCCCCCGGGGAAGGGCCCGGGACAATGAGCAGTTCTTC

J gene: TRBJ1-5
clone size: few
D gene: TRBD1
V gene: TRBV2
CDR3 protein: CASRGDRGYSNQPQHF
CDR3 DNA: TGTGCCAGCAGGGGAGACAGGGGATATAGCAATCAGCCCCAGCATTTT

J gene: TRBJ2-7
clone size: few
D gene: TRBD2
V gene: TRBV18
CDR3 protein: CASSGTSGGASEQYF
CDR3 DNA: TGTGCCAGCTCCGGGACTAGCGGGGGGGCTTCCGAGCAGTACTTC

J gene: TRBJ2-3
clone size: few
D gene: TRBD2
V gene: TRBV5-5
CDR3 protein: CASNRQDLGLAGGFTQYF
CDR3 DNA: TGTGCCAGCAACCGCCAGGACCTGGGACTAGCGGGAGGTTTCACGCAGTATTTT

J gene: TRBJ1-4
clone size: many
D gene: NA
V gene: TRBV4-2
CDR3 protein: CASSRISTAPNEKLFF
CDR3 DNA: TGTGCCAGCAGCCGCATTTCGACTGCACCTAATGAAAAACTGTTTTTT

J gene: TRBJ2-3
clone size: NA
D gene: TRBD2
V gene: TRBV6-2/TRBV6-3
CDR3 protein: CATQDLAGVHYTQYF
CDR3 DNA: TGTGCCACCCAGGACCTAGCGGGAGTTCATTATACGCAGTATTTT

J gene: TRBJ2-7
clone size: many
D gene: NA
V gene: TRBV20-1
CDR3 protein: CSAPDPTGASYEQYF
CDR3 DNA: TGCAGTGCTCCGGACCCAACCGGAGCCTCCTACGAGCAGTACTTC

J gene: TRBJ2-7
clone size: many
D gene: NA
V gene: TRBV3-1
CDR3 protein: CASSQDARGYEQYF
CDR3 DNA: TGTGCCAGCAGCCAAGACGCGAGGGGGTACGAGCAGTACTTC

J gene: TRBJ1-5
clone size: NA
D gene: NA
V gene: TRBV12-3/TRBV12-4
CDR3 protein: CASSRQAMGNQPQHF
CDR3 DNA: TGTGCCAGCAGTCGACAGGCGATGGGCAATCAGCCCCAGCATTTT

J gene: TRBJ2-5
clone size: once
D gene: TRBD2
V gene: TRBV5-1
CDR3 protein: CASSLVSSGGQETQYF
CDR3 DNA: TGCGCCAGCAGCTTGGTTTCTAGCGGGGGACAAGAGACCCAGTACTTC

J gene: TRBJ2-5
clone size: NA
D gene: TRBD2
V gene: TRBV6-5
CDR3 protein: CASSTRTSGGRETQYF
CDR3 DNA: TGTGCCAGCAGTACCAGGACTAGCGGGGGCCGAGAGACCCAGTACTTC

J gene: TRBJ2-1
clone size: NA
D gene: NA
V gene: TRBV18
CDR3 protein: CASSPLGGGRLNEQFF
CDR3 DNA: TGTGCCAGCTCACCCCTTGGGGGGGGCCGGCTTAATGAGCAGTTCTTC

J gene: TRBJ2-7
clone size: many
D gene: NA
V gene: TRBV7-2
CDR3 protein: CASRLRPGTASYEQYF
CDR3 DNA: TGTGCCAGCAGACTCCGGCCCGGGACGGCCTCCTACGAGCAGTACTTC

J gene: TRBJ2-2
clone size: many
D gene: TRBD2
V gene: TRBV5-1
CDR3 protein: CASSPLGLAGIGTGELFF
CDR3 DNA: TGCGCCAGCAGCCCGTTGGGACTAGCGGGAATAGGCACCGGGGAGCTGTTTTTT

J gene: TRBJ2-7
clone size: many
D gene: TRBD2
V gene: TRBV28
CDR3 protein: CASSVAGTSYEQYF
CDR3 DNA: TGTGCCAGCAGTGTAGCGGGCACCTCCTACGAGCAGTACTTC

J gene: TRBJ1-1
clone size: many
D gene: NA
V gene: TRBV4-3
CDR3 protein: CASSQEGGTEAFF
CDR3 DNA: TGCGCCAGCAGCCAAGAGGGCGGCACTGAAGCTTTCTTT

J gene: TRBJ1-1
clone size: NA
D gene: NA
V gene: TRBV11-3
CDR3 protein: CASSMTGANTEAFF
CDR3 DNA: TGTGCCAGCAGCATGACAGGCGCTAACACTGAAGCTTTCTTT

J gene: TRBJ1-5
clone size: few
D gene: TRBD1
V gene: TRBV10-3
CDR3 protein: CAIRRTGDNQPQHF
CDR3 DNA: TGTGCCATCAGGCGGACAGGGGACAATCAGCCCCAGCATTTT

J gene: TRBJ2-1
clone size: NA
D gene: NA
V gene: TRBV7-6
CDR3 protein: CASSPHNEQFF
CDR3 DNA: TGTGCCAGCAGTCCCCACAATGAGCAGTTCTTC

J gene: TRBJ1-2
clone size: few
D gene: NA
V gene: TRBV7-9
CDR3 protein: CASSLEGANYGYTF
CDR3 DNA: TGTGCCAGCAGCTTGGAAGGGGCTAACTATGGCTACACCTTC

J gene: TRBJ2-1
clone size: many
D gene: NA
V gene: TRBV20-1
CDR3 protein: CSARDPNRASSYNEQFF
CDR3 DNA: TGCAGTGCTAGAGACCCGAACAGGGCCAGCTCCTACAATGAGCAGTTCTTC

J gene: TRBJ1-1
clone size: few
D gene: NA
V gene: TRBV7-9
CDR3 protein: CASSLGPMNTEAFF
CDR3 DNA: TGTGCCAGCAGCTTAGGTCCCATGAACACTGAAGCTTTCTTT

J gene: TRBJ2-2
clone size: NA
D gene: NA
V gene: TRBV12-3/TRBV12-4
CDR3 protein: CASTLGANTGELFF
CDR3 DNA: TGTGCCAGCACCCTGGGAGCGAACACCGGGGAGCTGTTTTTT

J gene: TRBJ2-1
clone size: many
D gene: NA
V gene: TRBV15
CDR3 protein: CATSRDYPTARGDEQFF
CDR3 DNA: TGTGCCACCAGCAGAGATTACCCGACTGCGAGGGGGGATGAGCAGTTCTTC

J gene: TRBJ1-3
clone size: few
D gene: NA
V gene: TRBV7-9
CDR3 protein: CASNPPGVGFRNTIYF
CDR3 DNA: TGTGCCAGCAACCCCCCAGGGGTCGGGTTTCGGAACACCATATATTTT

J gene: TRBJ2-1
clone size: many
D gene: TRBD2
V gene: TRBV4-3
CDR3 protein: CASSQAVLAGLSYNEQFF
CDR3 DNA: TGCGCCAGCAGCCAAGCGGTGCTAGCGGGGCTATCCTACAATGAGCAGTTCTTC

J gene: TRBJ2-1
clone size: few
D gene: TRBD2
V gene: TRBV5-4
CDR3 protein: CASSSQREGVHEQFF
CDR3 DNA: TGTGCCAGCAGCTCTCAGCGGGAGGGCGTGCATGAGCAGTTCTTC

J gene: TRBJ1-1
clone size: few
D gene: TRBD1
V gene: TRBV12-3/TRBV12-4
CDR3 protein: CASSFPTGVNTEAFF
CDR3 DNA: TGTGCCAGCAGTTTCCCGACAGGGGTTAACACTGAAGCTTTCTTT

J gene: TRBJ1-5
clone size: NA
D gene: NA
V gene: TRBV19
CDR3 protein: CASSIDRDSNQPQHF
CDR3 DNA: TGTGCCAGTAGTATAGATCGGGACAGCAATCAGCCCCAGCATTTT

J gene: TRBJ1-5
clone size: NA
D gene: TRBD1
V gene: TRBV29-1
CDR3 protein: CSVQDRELNQPQHF
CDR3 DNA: TGCAGCGTTCAGGACAGGGAACTCAATCAGCCCCAGCATTTT

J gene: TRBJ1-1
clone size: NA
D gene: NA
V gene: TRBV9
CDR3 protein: CASSVVSGATEAFF
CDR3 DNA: TGTGCCAGCAGCGTAGTTTCAGGGGCCACTGAAGCTTTCTTT

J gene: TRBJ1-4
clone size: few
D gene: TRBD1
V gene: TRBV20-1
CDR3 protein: CSARDPETGQSEKLFF
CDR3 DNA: TGCAGTGCTAGAGATCCCGAGACAGGGCAGTCAGAAAAACTGTTTTTT

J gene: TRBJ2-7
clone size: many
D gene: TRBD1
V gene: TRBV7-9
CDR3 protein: CASSSQGVPYF
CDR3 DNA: TGTGCCAGCAGTTCCCAGGGGGTTCCGTACTTC

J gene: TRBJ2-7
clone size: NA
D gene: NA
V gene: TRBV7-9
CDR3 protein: CASSLSSTAYEQYF
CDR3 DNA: TGTGCCAGCAGCTTAAGTTCGACGGCCTACGAGCAGTACTTC

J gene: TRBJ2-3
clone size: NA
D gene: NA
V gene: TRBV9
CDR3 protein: CASSVGVQDTQYF
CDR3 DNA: TGTGCCAGCAGCGTAGGAGTTCAAGATACGCAGTATTTT

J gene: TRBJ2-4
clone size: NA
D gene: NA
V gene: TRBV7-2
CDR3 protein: CASSLGISDLAKNIQYF
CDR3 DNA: TGTGCCAGCAGCTTAGGAATTAGCGATTTAGCCAAAAACATTCAGTACTTC

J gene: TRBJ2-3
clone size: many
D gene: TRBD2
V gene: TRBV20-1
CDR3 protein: CSAPPGTSGRDTQYF
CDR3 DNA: TGCAGTGCACCCCCCGGGACTAGCGGGAGGGATACGCAGTATTTT

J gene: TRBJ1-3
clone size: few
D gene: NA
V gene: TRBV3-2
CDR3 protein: CASSEDREEGNTIYF
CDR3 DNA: TGTGCCAGCAGCGAGGACAGGGAGGAAGGAAACACCATATATTTT

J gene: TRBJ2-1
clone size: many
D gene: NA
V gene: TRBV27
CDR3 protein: CASSTRDLYNEQFF
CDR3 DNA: TGTGCCAGCAGTACCCGGGATCTCTACAATGAGCAGTTCTTC

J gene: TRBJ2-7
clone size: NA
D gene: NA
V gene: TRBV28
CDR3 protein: CASSGGLAYEQYF
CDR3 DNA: TGTGCCAGCAGTGGAGGGTTAGCCTACGAGCAGTACTTC

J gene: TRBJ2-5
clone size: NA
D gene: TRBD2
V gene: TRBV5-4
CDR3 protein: CASSVGLAGAGQTQYF
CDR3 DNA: TGTGCCAGCAGCGTCGGACTAGCGGGAGCGGGGCAGACCCAGTACTTC

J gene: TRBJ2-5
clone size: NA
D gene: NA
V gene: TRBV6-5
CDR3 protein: CASSYRGVGVQETQYF
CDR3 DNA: TGTGCCAGCAGTTACCGGGGAGTAGGGGTACAAGAGACCCAGTACTTC